These T cell receptor beta chains were read from a single sample in a study of early T cells in non-severe SARS-CoV-2 infection. MiXCR, applied by TCRdb to the 5' RACE reads, yields one record per CDR3 protein. Among 56,000 or so distinct CDR3 sequences, less than 9.5% were seen once, and the ten largest hold about 4.2%. Sequenced: whole blood. The receptors here all came from an adult who was a healthcare worker with PCR-confirmed SARS-CoV-2 infection or an uninfected control (not recorded which). CDR3s include the opening cysteine and the closing phenylalanine or tryptophan. The D gene is left open where the match is weak. Size tells how often a clone was seen (once, few, many) or the class of an expanded clone, and some rows leave it out.

CDR3 DNA | CDR3 protein | J gene | clone size | D gene | V gene
TGCAGTGCTAGGGGACTAGCGGGGAATGGCAATGAGCAGTTCTTC | CSARGLAGNGNEQFF | TRBJ2-1 | few | TRBD2 | TRBV20-1
TGTGCCAGCAGTATCAGGGGGCGGACCGGGGAGCTGTTTTTT | CASSIRGRTGELFF | TRBJ2-2 | many | TRBD1 | TRBV27
TGTGCCAGCGGGGGGAGTTTCGGGAATTACAATGAGCAGTTCTTC | CASGGSFGNYNEQFF | TRBJ2-1 | few | NA | TRBV7-8
TGTGCCAGCAGGCAGACCGGGGGACGACCGGACGAGCAGTACTTC | CASRQTGGRPDEQYF | TRBJ2-7 | few | NA | TRBV28
TGTGCCATCAGTGAGTCATCTCTGAGACTCGAGGCAGACGATACGCAGTATTTT | CAISESSLRLEADDTQYF | TRBJ2-3 | NA | NA | TRBV10-3
TGCAGCGTTACCAAGCTAGGCGAGCAGTACTTC | CSVTKLGEQYF | TRBJ2-7 | NA | NA | TRBV29-1
TGTGCCAGCAGCCCCGGAAGGGTAGCTGGAAACACCATATATTTT | CASSPGRVAGNTIYF | TRBJ1-3 | few | NA | TRBV9
TGTGCCAGCAGCTTACGCAGGGCCGGGGCCAACGTCCTGACTTTC | CASSLRRAGANVLTF | TRBJ2-6 | few | NA | TRBV7-9
TGTGCCAGCAGCTTAGTAGGGGAGGGGAGGGCCTACAATGAGCAGTTCTTC | CASSLVGEGRAYNEQFF | TRBJ2-1 | many | TRBD2 | TRBV7-9
TGTGCCAGCAGCGTCCGGGACAATGAGCAGTTCTTC | CASSVRDNEQFF | TRBJ2-1 | many | NA | TRBV11-2
TGTGCCAGCAGCTATGACAGGGATCGGACTGAAGCTTTCTTT | CASSYDRDRTEAFF | TRBJ1-1 | many | TRBD1 | TRBV12-3/TRBV12-4
TGTGCCAGCAGTTCCAGGCTTGGGGACACTGAAGCTTTCTTT | CASSSRLGDTEAFF | TRBJ1-1 | many | NA | TRBV27
TGTGCCAGCAGCGTAGCCGCAGGGACCTACGAGCAGTACTTC | CASSVAAGTYEQYF | TRBJ2-7 | many | NA | TRBV9
TGTGCCAGCAGTTCCGGGGGGTACAATGAGCAGTTCTTC | CASSSGGYNEQFF | TRBJ2-1 | few | TRBD2 | TRBV12-3/TRBV12-4
TGTGCCAGCAGCCGTACAGGCACAGATACGCAGTATTTT | CASSRTGTDTQYF | TRBJ2-3 | many | NA | TRBV11-2
TGTGCCAGCAGTCCGTTGTACCAAGAGACCCAGTACTTC | CASSPLYQETQYF | TRBJ2-5 | NA | NA | TRBV27
TGTGCCAGCTCAACCGCTGGGGCGAAAACCCAGTACTTC | CASSTAGAKTQYF | TRBJ2-5 | few | NA | TRBV18
TGTGCCAGCAGACTAGACATGTCAGGCTATGGCTACACCTTC | CASRLDMSGYGYTF | TRBJ1-2 | few | NA | TRBV5-6
TGCAGTGCTAGAGATAGAGGGGGAGCACTACTATACGAGCAGTACTTC | CSARDRGGALLYEQYF | TRBJ2-7 | many | NA | TRBV20-1
TGTGCCAGCAGCCCAGCGGGGGGGATCAATGAGCAGTTCTTC | CASSPAGGINEQFF | TRBJ2-1 | many | TRBD2 | TRBV6-1
TGTGCCAGCAGCGCAGCGGGGACCACAGATACGCAGTATTTT | CASSAAGTTDTQYF | TRBJ2-3 | NA | TRBD2 | TRBV12-3/TRBV12-4
TGCAGCGTTGACCAGCGACTCACAGATACGCAGTATTTT | CSVDQRLTDTQYF | TRBJ2-3 | few | NA | TRBV29-1
TGTGCCTGGACCAACACCGGGGAGCTGTTTTTT | CAWTNTGELFF | TRBJ2-2 | few | NA | TRBV30
TGTGCTAGTGGTCTAGACTATGAAGCTTTCTTT | CASGLDYEAFF | TRBJ1-1 | few | NA | TRBV12-5
TGCAGTGCTAGACCGCCGGGGGAACTCTACGAGCAGTACTTC | CSARPPGELYEQYF | TRBJ2-7 | NA | NA | TRBV20-1
TGTGCCAGTAGTATAGCACGGGCAGCTCCCTACAATGAGCAGTTCTTC | CASSIARAAPYNEQFF | TRBJ2-1 | many | NA | TRBV19
TGTGCCAGCTCTACCAAAGAGACCCAGTACTTC | CASSTKETQYF | TRBJ2-5 | many | NA | TRBV9
TGCAGCGTTGAACTTAGACGGTCAGATACGCAGTATTTT | CSVELRRSDTQYF | TRBJ2-3 | few | NA | TRBV29-1
TGTGCCAGCAGTTTATCAGCTAGCGGGACCCACAATGAGCAGTTCTTC | CASSLSASGTHNEQFF | TRBJ2-1 | few | TRBD2 | TRBV12-3/TRBV12-4
TGTGCCAGCAGCCAAGAGGAGCGTGGAAACTATGGCTACACCTTC | CASSQEERGNYGYTF | TRBJ1-2 | many | NA | TRBV4-2
TGTGCCAGTAGTAGGAGGAGTGGCTCGGAGACCCAGTACTTC | CASSRRSGSETQYF | TRBJ2-5 | few | NA | TRBV19
TGTGCTAGTGGTTTGCCCTGGACACTTAGCAATCAGCCCCAGCATTTT | CASGLPWTLSNQPQHF | TRBJ1-5 | NA | NA | TRBV12-5
TGCGCCAGCAGCCTATCTTGGGTAGCGGGACCGACCGGGGAGCTGTTTTTT | CASSLSWVAGPTGELFF | TRBJ2-2 | few | TRBD2 | TRBV4-1
TGCAGCGTCGGAAATTCGGGGGGTTCCGAGCAGTACTTC | CSVGNSGGSEQYF | TRBJ2-7 | many | TRBD2 | TRBV29-1
TGCGCCAGCAGCTCCCTAGCGGGAGTTAACGGGGAGCTGTTTTTT | CASSSLAGVNGELFF | TRBJ2-2 | few | TRBD2 | TRBV5-1
TGTGCCAGCAGTTTATGGGAAAACTATGGCTACACCTTC | CASSLWENYGYTF | TRBJ1-2 | NA | NA | TRBV12-3/TRBV12-4
TGTGCCAGCTCACCGGGACAGGGGACAGGCGCTAACTATGGCTACACCTTC | CASSPGQGTGANYGYTF | TRBJ1-2 | few | TRBD1 | TRBV18
TGCAGTGCTTCAGGCCCCAAGTTCTACGAGCAGTACTTC | CSASGPKFYEQYF | TRBJ2-7 | NA | NA | TRBV20-1
TGTGCCAGCTCACGGACTAGCGGGGGGGCTAGCTACAATGAGCAGTTCTTC | CASSRTSGGASYNEQFF | TRBJ2-1 | few | TRBD2 | TRBV18
TGTGCCAGCAGCCATATGGACGAGCAGTACTTC | CASSHMDEQYF | TRBJ2-7 | NA | NA | TRBV3-1
TGCAGCGTTGACCGGGGCCTTAGCACAGATACGCAGTATTTT | CSVDRGLSTDTQYF | TRBJ2-3 | NA | NA | TRBV29-1
TGTGCCAGCAGCCTCCGGATAGCGGGAGGTTCCTACAATGAGCAGTTCTTC | CASSLRIAGGSYNEQFF | TRBJ2-1 | many | TRBD2 | TRBV7-8